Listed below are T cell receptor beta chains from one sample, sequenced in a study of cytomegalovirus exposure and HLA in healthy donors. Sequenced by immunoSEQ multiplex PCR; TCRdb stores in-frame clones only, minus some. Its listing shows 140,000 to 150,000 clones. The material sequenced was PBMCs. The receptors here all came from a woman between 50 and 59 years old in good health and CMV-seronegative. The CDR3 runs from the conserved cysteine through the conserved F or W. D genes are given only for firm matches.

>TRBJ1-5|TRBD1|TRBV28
TGTGCCAGCAGTTCCCTACAGGGGCACGTGGGTCAGCCCCAGCATTTT
CASSSLQGHVGQPQHF
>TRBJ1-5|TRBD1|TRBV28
TGTGCCAGCAGTTCCTCCGCTAAGGCAGGGGGCTTTCAGCCCCAGCATTTT
CASSSSAKAGGFQPQHF
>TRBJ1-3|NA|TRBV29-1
TGCAGCGCTCGCCCGAGGTGGGGAAACACCATATATTTT
CSARPRWGNTIYF
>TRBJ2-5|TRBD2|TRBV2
TGTGCCAGCAGTGGGTCGCTAGCGGGAGGAGGTCGAGAGACCCAGTACTTC
CASSGSLAGGGRETQYF
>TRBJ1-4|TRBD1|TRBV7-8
TGTGCCAGCAGCTTACCAGGACAGGCCGGAGATGAAAAACTGTTTTTT
CASSLPGQAGDEKLFF
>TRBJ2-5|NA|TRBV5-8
TGTGCCAGCAGCTTGCGGCGCGGGGAGACCCAGTACTTC
CASSLRRGETQYF
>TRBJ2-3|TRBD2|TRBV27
TGTGCCACGTCTAGCGGGAGTCGCTCAGATACGCAGTATTTT
CATSSGSRSDTQYF
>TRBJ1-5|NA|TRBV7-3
TGTGCCAGCAGCTTAACGGGGGGACAGCCCCAGCATTTT
CASSLTGGQPQHF
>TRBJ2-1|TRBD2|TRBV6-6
TGTGCCAGCAGTTATAGCGGGGGGGCAGGGAATGAGCAGTTCTTC
CASSYSGGAGNEQFF
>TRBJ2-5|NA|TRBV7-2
TGTGCCAGCAGCCTCACCGGGAGCGGGCAAGAGACCCAGTACTTC
CASSLTGSGQETQYF
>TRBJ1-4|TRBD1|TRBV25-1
TGTGCCAGCAGATCCGGGACAGGGGGAGAAAAACTGTTTTTT
CASRSGTGGEKLFF
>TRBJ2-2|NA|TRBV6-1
TGTGCCAGCACCGGGACAATGAACACCGGGGAGCTGTTTTTT
CASTGTMNTGELFF
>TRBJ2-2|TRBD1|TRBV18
TGTGCCAGCTCACCAAGGGACAGGGCCACTACGAACACCGGGGAGCTGTTTTTT
CASSPRDRATTNTGELFF
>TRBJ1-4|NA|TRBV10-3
TGTGCCATCAGTGATGGGCAAACCGAAAAACTGTTTTTT
CAISDGQTEKLFF
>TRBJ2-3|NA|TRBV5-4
TGTGCCAGCAGCTTGGCTGCAGGAGATACGCAGTATTTT
CASSLAAGDTQYF
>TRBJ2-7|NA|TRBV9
TGTGCCAGCAGCTTGCGGGACAGCTCCTACGAGCAGTACTTC
CASSLRDSSYEQYF
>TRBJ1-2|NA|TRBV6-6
TGTGCCAGCAGTTTCCGACAACAAGCTAACTATGGCTACACCTTC
CASSFRQQANYGYTF
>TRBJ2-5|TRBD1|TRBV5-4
TGTGCCAGCAGTCCCCAGGACAGGGGGCATGAGACCCAGTACTTC
CASSPQDRGHETQYF
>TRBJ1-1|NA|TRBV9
TGTGCCAGCAGCGTAGTAGGAGGGGTGAACACTGAAGCTTTCTTT
CASSVVGGVNTEAFF
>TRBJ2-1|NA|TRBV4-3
TGCGCCGCGGGGGCACTTTTTAATGAGCAGTTCTTC
CAAGALFNEQFF
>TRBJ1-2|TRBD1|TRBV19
TGTGCCAGTAGTCCCTTGGACAGGAGCCATGGCTACACCTTC
CASSPLDRSHGYTF
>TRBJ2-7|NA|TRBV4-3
TGCGCCAGCAGCGCCCGAGAGGCAGGGCCCTACGAGCAGTACTTC
CASSAREAGPYEQYF
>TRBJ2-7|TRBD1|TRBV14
TGTGCCACCAGCAAGGACAGGGGACCCTACGAGCAGTACTTC
CATSKDRGPYEQYF
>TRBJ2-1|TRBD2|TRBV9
TGTGCCAGCAGCGACTCTAGCGGGGGGGCTGAGAATGAGCAGTTCTTC
CASSDSSGGAENEQFF
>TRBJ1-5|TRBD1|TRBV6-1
TGTGCCAGCAGCAGCTCGGGACAGTTTAGGTCCCAGCATTTT
CASSSSGQFRSQHF
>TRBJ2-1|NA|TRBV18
TGTGCCAGTCACGAAACTGGCAATGAGCAGTTCTTC
CASHETGNEQFF
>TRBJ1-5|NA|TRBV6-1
TGTGCCAGCAGTGGGGCGACAGACCCCCGACAGCCCCAGCATTTT
CASSGATDPRQPQHF
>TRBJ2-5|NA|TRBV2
TGTGCCAGCCACAGGGGGGGAGAAGAGACCCAGTACTTC
CASHRGGEETQYF
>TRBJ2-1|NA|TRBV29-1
TGCAGCGTCGGACAAACCAATGAGCAGTTCTTC
CSVGQTNEQFF
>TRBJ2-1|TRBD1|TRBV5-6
TGTGCCAGCAGCCCAGTTGGGACAGTCAATGAGCAGTTCTTC
CASSPVGTVNEQFF
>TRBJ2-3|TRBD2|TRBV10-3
TGTGCCATCAGTGGGACTAGCCCCGAGGGAGATACGCAGTATTTT
CAISGTSPEGDTQYF
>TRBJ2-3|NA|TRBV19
TGTGCCAGTAGTAGTCAGATTAGCACAGATACGCAGTATTTT
CASSSQISTDTQYF
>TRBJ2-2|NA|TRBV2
TGTGCCAGCAGTGATTTGCGGGGCGCCGGGGAGCTGTTTTTT
CASSDLRGAGELFF
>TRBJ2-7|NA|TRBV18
TGTGCCAGCGCCCCATGGGGGCGGGAGACCCGGTACGAGCAGTACTTC
CASAPWGRETRYEQYF
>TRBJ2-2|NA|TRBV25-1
TGTGCCAGCAGTATGTCGGGGTGGAGGAATACCGGGGAGCTGTTTTTT
CASSMSGWRNTGELFF
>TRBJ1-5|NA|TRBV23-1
TGCGCCAGCAGCACGCACGAACTTCAGCCCCAGCATTTT
CASSTHELQPQHF
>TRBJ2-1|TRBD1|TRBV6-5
TGTGCCAGCAGCATACCGGGACAGGGAGGTAATGAGCAGTTCTTC
CASSIPGQGGNEQFF
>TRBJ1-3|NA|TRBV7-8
TGTGCCAGCAGCTTAGGGATAGGGGTGAGTTCTGGAAACACCATATATTTT
CASSLGIGVSSGNTIYF
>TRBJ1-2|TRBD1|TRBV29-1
TGCAGCGTACCACCGGGACAGGGAGATGGCTACACCTTC
CSVPPGQGDGYTF
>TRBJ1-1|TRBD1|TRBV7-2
TGTGCCAGCAGCTCCCTCATCGACAGGGCTCGGATGGACACTGAAGCTTTCTTT
CASSSLIDRARMDTEAFF
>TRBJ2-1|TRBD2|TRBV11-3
TGTGCCAGCAGCCCGAGACTAGCGGGTTGGAGGAATGAGCAGTTCTTC
CASSPRLAGWRNEQFF
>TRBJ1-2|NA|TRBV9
TGTGCCAGCAGCTCCCCGGGGGGTCCTCCTTATGGCTACACCTTC
CASSSPGGPPYGYTF
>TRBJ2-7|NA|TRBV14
TGTGCCAGCAGAGCAGGGGTCGAGCAGTACTTC
CASRAGVEQYF
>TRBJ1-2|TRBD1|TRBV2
TGTGCCAGCACCGAAGACAGGGGGCTCTATGGCTACACCTTC
CASTEDRGLYGYTF
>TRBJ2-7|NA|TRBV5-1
TGCGCCAGCAGCTTGGATAGCGCCTACGAGCAGTACTTC
CASSLDSAYEQYF
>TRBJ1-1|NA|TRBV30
TGTGCCTGGGGACAGAGTATCCCTGAAGCTTTCTTT
CAWGQSIPEAFF
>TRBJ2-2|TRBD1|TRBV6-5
TGTGCCAGCAGTTACTCCCCGGACAGGGTTGCCGGGGAGCTGTTTTTT
CASSYSPDRVAGELFF
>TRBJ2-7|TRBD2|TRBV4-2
TGTGCCAGCAGCCAAGAGGGGACTAGCGGGAGCTCCTACGAGCAGTACTTC
CASSQEGTSGSSYEQYF
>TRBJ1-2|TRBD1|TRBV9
TGTGCCAGCACCAAAACAGGGGCGGAATATGGCTACACCTTC
CASTKTGAEYGYTF
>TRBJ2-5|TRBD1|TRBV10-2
TGCGCCAGCTCCCTCGGGACAGCGCAAGAGACCCAGTACTTC
CASSLGTAQETQYF
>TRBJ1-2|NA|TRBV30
TGTGCCTGGATTGGCGGGCTTACTAACTATGGCTACACCTTC
CAWIGGLTNYGYTF
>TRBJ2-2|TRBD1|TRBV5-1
TGCGCCAGCAGCTTAGGACAGGGTTTCTCCACCGGGGAGCTGTTTTTT
CASSLGQGFSTGELFF
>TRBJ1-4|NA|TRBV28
TGTGCCAGCAGTTTACACCAGGGAAATGAAAAACTGTTTTTT
CASSLHQGNEKLFF
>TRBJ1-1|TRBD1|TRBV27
TGTGCCAGCAGTTTTACAGGGGGCCCTGAAGCTTTCTTT
CASSFTGGPEAFF
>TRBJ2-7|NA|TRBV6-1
TGTGCCAGCAGTGACCCTCATGGCCATCAGTACTTC
CASSDPHGHQYF